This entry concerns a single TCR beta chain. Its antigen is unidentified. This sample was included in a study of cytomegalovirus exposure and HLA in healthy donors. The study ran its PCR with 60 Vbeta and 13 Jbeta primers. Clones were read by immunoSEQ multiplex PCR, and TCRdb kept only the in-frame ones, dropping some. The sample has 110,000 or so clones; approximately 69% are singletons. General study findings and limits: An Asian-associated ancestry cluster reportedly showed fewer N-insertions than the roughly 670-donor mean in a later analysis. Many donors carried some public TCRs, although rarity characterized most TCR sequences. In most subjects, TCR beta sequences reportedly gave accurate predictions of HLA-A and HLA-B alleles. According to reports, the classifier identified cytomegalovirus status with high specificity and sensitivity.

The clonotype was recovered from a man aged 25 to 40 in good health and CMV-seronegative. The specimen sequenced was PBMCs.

DNA of the CDR3: TGTGCCAGCAGCACTTCTTCAATCGGGAGGACAGCGTCCGTCTCCTACAATGAGCAGTTCTTC. It is translated as CASSTSSIGRTASVSYNEQFF. The rearrangement uses TRBV7-6 and TRBJ2-1, with D possibly TRBD2 on 7 matching bases. CDR1 and CDR2 (germline): SGHVS, FNYEAQ. The V end was cut by 5 bases, the J end by 0 bases, with 29 bases between. The CDR3 spans 21 residues.